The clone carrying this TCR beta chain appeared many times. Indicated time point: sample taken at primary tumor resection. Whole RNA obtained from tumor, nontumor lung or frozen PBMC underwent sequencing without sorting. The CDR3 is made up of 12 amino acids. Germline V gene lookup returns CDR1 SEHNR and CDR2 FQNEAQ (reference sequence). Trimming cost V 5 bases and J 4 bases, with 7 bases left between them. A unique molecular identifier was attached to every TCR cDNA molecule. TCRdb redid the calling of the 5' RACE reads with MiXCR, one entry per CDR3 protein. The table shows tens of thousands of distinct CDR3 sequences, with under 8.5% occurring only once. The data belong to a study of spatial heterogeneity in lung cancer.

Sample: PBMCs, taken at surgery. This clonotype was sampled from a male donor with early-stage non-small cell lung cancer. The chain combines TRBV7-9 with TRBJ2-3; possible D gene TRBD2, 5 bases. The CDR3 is CASSPRADTQYF. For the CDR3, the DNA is TGTGCCAGCAGCCCGCGGGCAGATACGCAGTATTTT.